This T cell receptor (beta chain) derives from a study of blood T cell repertoires in COVID-19. As for the study in general: Material from acute and convalescent COVID-19 was sourced from the United States, Italy and Spain.

CDR3 length: 12 amino acids. Trimming cost V 6 bases and J 10 bases; bases outside gene matches: 5. Only in-frame clones appear in the TCRdb table, and some are missing; sequencing was by immunoSEQ multiplex PCR. This table holds about 220,000 clones, approximately 83% found once. The specimen sequenced was peripheral blood. V usage is TRBV12-3 or TRBV12-4 and J usage is TRBJ2-3, with 9 positions matching TRBD1. The sequence was obtained from a woman in her thirties who had recovered from COVID-19. CDR3 in DNA: TGTGCCAGCAGCCAGGGACAGGGAGCGCAGTATTTT. Protein: CASSQGQGAQYF.